This T cell receptor (beta chain) was identified during a study of T-cell memory formation after mild COVID-19. Each CDR3 protein is one row after TCRdb ran MiXCR on the 5' RACE reads. The table shows tens of thousands of distinct CDR3 sequences, with approximately 23% occurring only once. This clonotype was seen only a few times. This CDR3 contains 15 residues. CDR1 and CDR2 (germline): SGHDT, YYEEEE. V was trimmed by 7 bases and J by 3 bases, leaving 20 bases between them. The chain is built from TRBV5-6 and TRBJ2-7, with a weak D call TRBD2 (6 bases). Sequencing used PBMCs or a T cell subset sorted from them (not recorded which). The TCR was taken from a man aged 18 to 30 who had mild COVID-19 (a few samples of this study predate the infection). Cell type and time point are not known. CDR3 nucleotides: TGTGCCAGCTGGGAGGAGGGACGAGGGTTCTACGAGCAGTACTTC. It is translated as CASWEEGRGFYEQYF.